This T cell receptor beta chain was captured by sequencing in a study of blood T cell repertoires in COVID-19. The CDR3 is made up of 17 amino acids. Losses at the gene ends were 5 bases for V and 0 bases for J; bases not matched to a gene: 7. CDR1 is SNHLY and CDR2 is FYNNEI in the germline V gene. Seattle researchers signed up patients amid active infection and tracked them longitudinally. The authors' processing: For nucleated cells, counts were estimated from reference gene primer amplification. Here immunoSEQ multiplex PCR was the method, and the copy in TCRdb shows in-frame clones only, minus some. V and J calls and clone size follow that table, whereas D and trimming were derived from the DNA. The repertoire consists of 300,000 to 350,000 clones, with approximately 87% occurring once and the leading ten covering approximately 2.9%.

The sequence came from a woman aged 25-40 years with COVID-19, enrolled during active disease. The rearrangement joins TRBV2 to TRBJ1-5; the match to TRBD1 covers 10 bases. Sequences were obtained from peripheral blood. CDR3 protein: CASSQRQGALSNQPQHF. The CDR3 nucleotides read TGTGCCAGCAGTCAAAGACAGGGGGCCCTTAGCAATCAGCCCCAGCATTTT.